Presented here are 27 T cell receptor beta chains from one specimen sequenced in a study of T cells in localized non-small cell lung cancer. The protocol was immunoSEQ multiplex PCR, while the TCRdb copy is restricted to in-frame clones and leaves out a portion. This sample has some 37,000 clones, with over 75% found just once. The material sequenced was peripheral blood, taken before any cancer treatment. These receptors originate from a woman aged 40 to 75 with stage I lung adenocarcinoma.

This clone was observed a handful of times. V and J are TRBV6-1 and TRBJ2-3; 9 nucleotides line up with TRBD1. This CDR3 is built from 13 residues. Germline loops: CDR1 MNHNS, CDR2 SASEGT. The V segment lost 6 bases and the J segment 6 bases; nucleotides outside the gene matches: 4. The CDR3 loop is CASRGTGWDTQYF. CDR3 in DNA: TGTGCCAGCAGGGGGACAGGGTGGGATACGCAGTATTTT.

The rearrangement links TRBV9 to TRBJ2-4; tentatively, D is TRBD1 or TRBD2 (5 bases each). The V end was cut by 4 bases, the J end by 3 bases, with 26 bases between. CDR1 and CDR2 from the germline V gene are SGDLS and YYNGEE. This CDR3 is built from 19 residues. CDR3 residues: CASSQVAGTTLGGKNIQYF. CDR3 DNA: TGTGCCAGCAGCCAGGTCGCCGGGACCACGCTGGGTGGCAAAAACATTCAGTACTTC.

V gene TRBV4-1 combines with J gene TRBJ1-3, with D possibly TRBD1 on 5 matching bases. V was clipped by 8 bases and J by 2 bases, with 16 bases between them. This CDR3 has 15 amino acids. In germline, CDR1 is MGHRA, CDR2 YSYEKL. This CDR3 reads CASAATVLPGNTIYF. DNA for the CDR3: TGCGCCAGCGCCGCGACAGTCCTACCTGGAAACACCATATATTTT.

The rearrangement uses TRBV2 and TRBJ2-3; tentative D call: TRBD2 (5 bases). Germline loops: CDR1 SNHLY, CDR2 FYNNEI. The CDR3 covers 14 residues. The germline V and J ends were trimmed by 11 bases and 1 base, with 16 bases remaining between them. CDR3 coding DNA: TGTGCCGTGGGCCCCATGAGGGGCACAGATACGCAGTATTTT. Its protein is CAVGPMRGTDTQYF.

The chain carries TRBV18 and TRBJ2-5, with a weak D call TRBD1 (5 bases). The length of the CDR3 is 12 residues. Germline assignment: CDR1 KGHSH and CDR2 LQKENI. Trimming left V 3 bases short and J 4 bases short, with 6 bases between. The CDR3 DNA reads as TGTGCCAGCTCACCCAGGGCAGAGACCCAGTACTTC. Amino acids: CASSPRAETQYF.

V and J are TRBV6-1 and TRBJ1-3; maybe TRBD1 (6 bases). Trimming removed 4 bases at V and 0 bases at J, with 13 bases between. CDR3 length: 16 amino acids. Germline values: CDR1 MNHNS, CDR2 SASEGT. The CDR3 here is CASSAPGTHSGNTIYF. The CDR3 bases are TGTGCCAGCAGTGCCCCCGGGACACACTCTGGAAACACCATATATTTT.

The rearrangement links TRBV6-1 to TRBJ1-5, with D maybe TRBD1 (5 bases). The CDR3 is made up of 17 amino acids. V shed 1 base and J shed 2 bases, with 15 bases lying between them. Germline assignment: CDR1 MNHNS and CDR2 SASEGT. The CDR3: CASSEEIRGRRNQPQHF. DNA of the CDR3: TGTGCCAGCAGTGAAGAAATTAGGGGTAGGCGCAATCAGCCCCAGCATTTT.

This chain connects TRBV7-2 to TRBJ2-5; 10 positions agree with TRBD2. Germline loops: CDR1 SGHTA, CDR2 FQGNSA. After removal of 5 bases from V and 3 bases from J, the junction contained 9 bases not matched to a gene. The CDR3 has 16 amino acids. The CDR3 region has the DNA TGTGCCAGCAGCCTCGGGCCCCTAGCGGGAGAAGAGACCCAGTACTTC. Protein: CASSLGPLAGEETQYF.

The rearrangement links TRBV30 to TRBJ1-4; 9 bases fit TRBD1. V was clipped by 6 bases and J by 5 bases; unmatched bases: 4. Germline assignment: CDR1 GTSNPN and CDR2 SVGIG (reference sequence). There are 13 residues in the CDR3. CDR3 nucleotide sequence: TGTGCCTGCCCGACAGGGGGGAATGAAAAACTGTTTTTT. Protein product: CACPTGGNEKLFF.

The chain carries TRBV5-1 and TRBJ1-1; D perhaps matches TRBD1 (5 bases). The CDR3 covers 15 residues. V gave up 7 bases and J gave up 3 bases, with 19 bases separating them. Germline lookup yields CDR1 SGHRS and CDR2 YFSETQ. The CDR3 loop is CASAPGGGADTEAFF. The CDR3 DNA is TGCGCCAGCGCCCCTGGGGGGGGAGCAGACACTGAAGCTTTCTTT.

This rearrangement joins TRBV10-3 to TRBJ2-1; TRBD2 matches 7 bases. Germline assignment: CDR1 ENHRY and CDR2 SYGVKD. This CDR3 region has 14 residues. The J segment lost 5 bases and the V segment lost 11 bases, leaving 12 bases of the junction unmatched. In DNA form, the CDR3 reads TGTGCCTCCACCCCGGACGGGAGGAACAATGAGCAGTTCTTC. It translates to CASTPDGRNNEQFF.

The rearrangement links TRBV11-2 to TRBJ2-7; 12 bases match TRBD2. With 5 bases clipped from V and 3 bases from J, the junction kept 2 bases outside the gene matches. The CDR3 length is 14 residues. Germline CDR1 reads SGHAT; CDR2 reads FQNNGV. CDR3 in DNA: TGTGCCAGCAGCCCGGGACTAGCGGGCTACGAGCAGTACTTC. This codes for CASSPGLAGYEQYF.

The chain couples TRBV7-9 to TRBJ1-2; 8 bases are a match to TRBD1. Trimming at V came to 5 bases and at J to 7 bases, leaving 21 bases not matched to a gene. CDR3 size: 18 residues. Germline V gene lookup returns CDR1 SEHNR and CDR2 FQNEAQ (reference sequence). The CDR3, as DNA: TGTGCCAGCAGCCGGGACTTAACAGGACAGGGTGTTTATGGTGGCTACACCTTC. Protein sequence: CASSRDLTGQGVYGGYTF. Combining the CDR3 with reference TRBV7-9 and TRBJ1-2 gives the whole variable domain DTGVSQNPRHKITKRGQNVTFRCDPISEHNRLYWYRQTLGQGPEFLTYFQNEAQLEKSRLLSDRFSAERPKGSFSTLEIQRTEQGDSAMYLCASSRDLTGQGVYGGYTFGSGTRLTVV.

The V call is TRBV18, the J call TRBJ2-3, with D hard to call. Trimming removed 2 bases at V and 0 bases at J, with 3 bases between. The CDR3 has 13 residues. Germline loops: CDR1 KGHSH, CDR2 LQKENI. In nucleotides, the CDR3 is TGTGCCAGCTCACCAGATAGCACAGATACGCAGTATTTT. It is translated as CASSPDSTDTQYF.

CDR3: CASSNPLQVGDTDTQYF. The CDR3 DNA is TGTGCCAGCAGCAACCCACTACAGGTGGGGGACACAGATACGCAGTATTTT. The gene calls are TRBV2 and TRBJ2-3; D possibly matches TRBD1 or TRBD2 (5 bases each). Trimming took 6 bases from V and 2 from J, leaving 21 bases between them. The CDR3 spans 17 residues. Per the germline V gene, CDR1 is SNHLY and CDR2 is FYNNEI.

V gene TRBV29-1 combines with J gene TRBJ2-5; D possibly uses TRBD1 or TRBD2 (5 bases each). V lost 4 bases to trimming and J lost 5 bases, with 14 bases between them. This CDR3 spans 13 amino acids. Germline CDR1 SQVTM, CDR2 ANQGSEA. The chain's CDR3 is CSVVRGAGETQYF. The DNA for the CDR3 is TGCAGCGTTGTGCGAGGGGCTGGGGAGACCCAGTACTTC.

The V gene is TRBV28, the J gene TRBJ1-5, with TRBD1 matching 9 bases. CDR1 and CDR2 (germline): MDHEN, SYDVKM. The CDR3 is made up of 16 amino acids. V lost 1 base, J lost 5 bases, and 6 bases stayed unmatched. The CDR3 bases are TGTGCCAGCAGTTTATCCGGGACAGGGAGTTATCAGCCCCAGCATTTT. Translating gives CASSLSGTGSYQPQHF.

The CDR3 DNA sequence: TGTGCCAGCAGCAAAAGTCGGGGGCAAAGGATGTACAATGAGCAGTTCTTC. This gives the protein CASSKSRGQRMYNEQFF. The chain couples TRBV21-1 to TRBJ2-1. TRBV21-1 is noted as a pseudogene. The CDR3 runs 17 residues.

CDR3 in amino acids: CASSVLQGAGDTQYF. The CDR3 bases are TGTGCCAGCAGCGTCCTACAGGGGGCGGGGGATACGCAGTATTTT. The chain joins TRBV9 to TRBJ2-3; 9 bases map to TRBD1. The V gene's germline CDR1 is SGDLS and CDR2 YYNGEE. The CDR3 loop spans 15 amino acids. The junction had 7 bases not matched to a gene; V was cut back by 2 bases and J by 6 bases. The complete variable domain, with remaining parts taken from reference TRBV9 and TRBJ2-3, reads DSGVTQTPKHLITATGQRVTLRCSPRSGDLSVYWYQQSLDQGLQFLIQYYNGEERAKGNILERFSAQQFPDLHSELNLSSLELGDSALYFCASSVLQGAGDTQYFGPGTRLTVL.

The V gene is TRBV27, the J gene TRBJ2-5, with 10 bases matching TRBD2. The CDR3 is made up of 15 amino acids. After removal of 2 bases from V and 4 bases from J, the junction contained 4 bases not matched to a gene. Germline lookup yields CDR1 MNHEY and CDR2 SMNVEV (reference sequence). CDR3 DNA: TGTGCCAGCAGTTTAACCTGGACTAGCGGAGAGACCCAGTACTTC. Translated: CASSLTWTSGETQYF.

This chain joins TRBV28 and TRBJ2-1; D gene uncertain. CDR3 length: 12 amino acids. Between the trimmed V and J ends, which lost 1 base and 9 bases, there was a span of 7 bases. Germline V CDR1 and CDR2: MDHEN, SYDVKM. The CDR3 coding sequence is TGTGCCAGCAGTTTATCTGTGGGTGAGCAGTTCTTC. This gives the protein CASSLSVGEQFF.

The rearrangement uses TRBV14 and TRBJ2-3, with unresolved D. The V and J ends lost 1 base and 6 bases respectively, with 17 bases between them. Germline V gives CDR1 SGHDN, CDR2 FVKESK. The CDR3 runs 16 residues. CDR3 loop: CASSQVLGTDTDTQYF. The CDR3 nucleotides are TGTGCCAGCAGCCAAGTCCTAGGCACCGACACGGATACGCAGTATTTT.

This rearrangement joins TRBV6-1 to TRBJ1-2, with D perhaps TRBD1 (5 bases). Per germline, CDR1 MNHNS and CDR2 SASEGT. This CDR3 spans 14 amino acids. Trimming shortened V by 3 bases and J by 0 bases, and 8 bases separated the two germline ends. In DNA form, the CDR3 reads TGTGCCAGCAGTGATCAAGGGGCTAACTATGGCTACACCTTC. Translating it yields CASSDQGANYGYTF.

The chain has TRBV30 and TRBJ2-7; D is ambiguous. Trimming took off 5 bases at V and 4 bases at J, with 15 bases between the two ends. Germline V gene sequence: CDR1 GTSNPN, CDR2 SVGIG (reference sequence). The CDR3 has 13 amino acids. For the CDR3, the DNA is TGTGCCTGGGCTCAAAACGCGCCATACGAGCAGTACTTC. Its translation: CAWAQNAPYEQYF.

This chain connects TRBV19 to TRBJ2-7, with D tentatively TRBD2 (5 bases). This CDR3 contains 12 residues. The V gene's germline CDR1 is LNHDA and CDR2 SQIVND (reference sequence). With 5 bases removed from V and 5 bases from J, the gap between germline ends came to 10 bases. The CDR3 region has the DNA TGTGCCAGTAGTGTGAGGGTCCACGAGCAGTACTTC. This translates into CASSVRVHEQYF.

The gene calls are TRBV29-1 and TRBJ1-5; maybe TRBD1 (6 bases). The V end lost 7 bases, the J end lost 4 bases, and 11 bases lay between the germline ends. The CDR3 sequence is 12 residues long. CDR1 is SQVTM and CDR2 is ANQGSEA in the germline V gene. CDR3 sequence reads: CSAAGANQPQHF. CDR3 nucleotides: TGCAGCGCTGCAGGGGCTAATCAGCCCCAGCATTTT.

The chain joins TRBV5-1 to TRBJ2-1; TRBD2 agrees at 7 bases. The length of the CDR3 is 15 residues. Germline V gene sequence: CDR1 SGHRS, CDR2 YFSETQ. V was pared by 5 bases and J by 3 bases, with 8 bases of the junction left unmatched. CDR3 coding DNA: TGCGCCAGCAGGCTGACCGGCGGGAGCTACAATGAGCAGTTCTTC. Protein sequence: CASRLTGGSYNEQFF.